These 14 T cell receptor beta chains were sequenced from one sample in a study of T cell repertoires in cytomegalovirus infection. MiXCR was run by TCRdb on the reads, yielding one entry per CDR3 protein. This sample has tens of thousands of distinct CDR3 sequences; around 20% occur once, and the top ten carry around 59%. Their antigen targets remain unknown. Source: CD8+ T cells from cultured PBMCs, taken from culture after CMV antigen stimulation. The receptors originated from a human donor in good health (CMV status not recorded). Some clones in this sample may be carry-over from other donors' samples.

This chain joins TRBV11-3 and TRBJ2-2; the match to TRBD1 covers 7 bases. Unmatched junction bases numbered 3, after V lost 4 bases and J lost 4 bases. Germline V CDR1 and CDR2: SGHNT, YENEEA. This CDR3 has 14 amino acids. CDR3 residues: CASSSDRVTGELFF. CDR3 sequence (DNA): TGTGCCAGCAGCTCTGACAGGGTCACCGGGGAGCTGTTTTTT.

This clonotype showed up just a few times. DNA of the CDR3: TGTGCCAGTCTCAAGCTAGCAATCGATGAGCAGTTCTTC. This gives the protein CASLKLAIDEQFF. This rearrangement joins TRBV6-7 to TRBJ2-1; perhaps TRBD2 as D (5 bases). TRBV6-7 carries the ORF label, with uncertain function. Trimming removed 9 bases from V and 8 bases from J, with 17 bases in between. CDR3 size: 13 residues.

The chain recombines TRBV12-3 or TRBV12-4 with TRBJ1-1; D is ambiguous. The CDR3 totals 15 residues. V was shortened by 6 bases and J by 4 bases, with 18 bases between the two germline ends. The CDR3 sequence is CASRFAVSGSTEAFF. The CDR3 DNA sequence: TGTGCCAGCAGATTCGCGGTTTCAGGTTCCACTGAAGCTTTCTTT.

This clonotype was detected only a few times. The V gene is TRBV7-8, the J gene TRBJ1-6; D is ambiguous. V gave up 4 bases and J gave up 0 bases, with 13 bases separating them. The CDR3 is made up of 17 amino acids. Germline V gene data show CDR1 as SGHVS and CDR2 as FQNEAQ. The CDR3 sequence is CASSSRPLSSYNSPLHF. CDR3 DNA sequence: TGTGCCAGCAGCTCACGACCGTTAAGCTCCTATAATTCACCCCTCCACTTT.

This chain links TRBV7-9 with TRBJ1-5; TRBD1 might be the D (5 bases). The germline CDR1 and CDR2 sequences are SEHNR and FQNEAQ (reference sequence). V was clipped by 2 bases and J by 5 bases, with 10 bases between them. The CDR3 has 14 residues. The CDR3 region has the DNA TGTGCCAGCAGCTTAAGCAGGGTGGATCAGCCCCAGCATTTT. Its translation: CASSLSRVDQPQHF.

This chain joins TRBV28 and TRBJ2-4; 9 bases align to TRBD2. The CDR3 spans 14 residues. V was pared by 3 bases and J by 7 bases, with 4 bases of the junction left unmatched. CDR1 is MDHEN, CDR2 SYDVKM, per germline. The CDR3, as DNA: TGTGCCAGCAGTTTGGAGCGGGAGGTGAACATTCAGTACTTC. It is translated as CASSLEREVNIQYF.

V usage is TRBV11-3 and J usage is TRBJ2-2, with D possibly being TRBD1 or TRBD2 (7 bases each). CDR3 length: 15 amino acids. CDR1 is SGHNT and CDR2 is YENEEA in the germline V gene. Deletions cut 5 bases from V and 4 bases from J, with 14 bases between. CDR3 amino acids: CASSQGGLGTGELFF. Written as DNA, the CDR3 is TGTGCCAGCAGCCAGGGGGGGCTGGGCACCGGGGAGCTGTTTTTT.

This clonotype was found a few times. V and J are TRBV7-9 and TRBJ2-2; TRBD2 agrees at 8 bases. V was clipped by 5 bases and J by 2 bases; unmatched bases: 4. This CDR3 is built from 15 residues. The germline CDR1 and CDR2 sequences are SEHNR and FQNEAQ (reference sequence). The CDR3 protein is CASSATSGNTGELFF. CDR3 nucleotides: TGTGCCAGCAGCGCAACTAGCGGTAACACCGGGGAGCTGTTTTTT. Combining the CDR3 with reference TRBV7-9 and TRBJ2-2 gives the whole variable domain DTGVSQNPRHKITKRGQNVTFRCDPISEHNRLYWYRQTLGQGPEFLTYFQNEAQLEKSRLLSDRFSAERPKGSFSTLEIQRTEQGDSAMYLCASSATSGNTGELFFGEGSRLTVL.

This rearrangement joins TRBV12-3 or TRBV12-4 to TRBJ2-5; D is ambiguous. The CDR3 contains 13 residues. V lost 5 bases and J lost 4, with 11 bases in between. The CDR3 DNA reads TGTGCCAGCAGTCGCGTGGCAGTAGAGACCCAGTACTTC. Encoded protein: CASSRVAVETQYF.

The rearrangement joins TRBV7-4 to TRBJ1-1, with unresolved D. CDR1 is SGHVT, CDR2 SQSDAQ, per germline. The length of the CDR3 is 11 residues. V gave up 0 bases and J gave up 6 bases, with 2 bases separating them. The CDR3 region is CASSLAAEAFF. The CDR3 DNA follows: TGTGCCAGCAGCTTAGCGGCTGAAGCTTTCTTT.

This chain connects TRBV6-5 to TRBJ2-3; D tentatively fits TRBD1 or TRBD2 (6 bases each). CDR3 length equals 17 residues. CDR1 and CDR2 (germline): MNHEY, SVGAGI. V was trimmed by 7 bases and J by 0 bases, leaving 20 bases between them. CDR3 protein: CASTPEGTTPSTDTQYF. The CDR3 nucleotides are TGTGCCAGCACCCCGGAGGGGACAACTCCTAGCACAGATACGCAGTATTTT.

This clonotype showed up many times. CDR3 DNA sequence: TGTGCCAGCAGTTTACAAATAGCGTGGCAAGAGACCCAGTACTTC. Protein: CASSLQIAWQETQYF. The rearrangement joins TRBV28 to TRBJ2-5; possible D gene TRBD2, 5 bases. Trimming stripped 2 bases from V and 2 bases from J, with 12 bases between. The CDR3 extends over 15 amino acids. Per the germline V gene, CDR1 is MDHEN and CDR2 is SYDVKM.

This clonotype appeared a few times. The chain links TRBV28 to TRBJ1-2, with D unresolved. The CDR3 is 14 residues long. CDR1 is MDHEN and CDR2 is SYDVKM in the germline V gene. V was clipped by 6 bases and J by 0 bases, with 11 bases between them. CDR3 coding DNA: TGTGCCAGCAGACGCCAGGAAGCTAACTATGGCTACACCTTC. Translating it yields CASRRQEANYGYTF.

This clonotype occurred many times. The V and J genes are TRBV7-9 and TRBJ2-1; D gene ambiguous. V was clipped by 8 bases and J by 9 bases, with 20 bases between them. The CDR3 sequence is 14 residues long. The germline CDR1 and CDR2 sequences are SEHNR and FQNEAQ (reference sequence). The CDR3 is CASSGTLSALEQFF. The CDR3 DNA sequence: TGTGCCAGCTCTGGTACCCTCTCGGCCCTTGAGCAGTTCTTC.